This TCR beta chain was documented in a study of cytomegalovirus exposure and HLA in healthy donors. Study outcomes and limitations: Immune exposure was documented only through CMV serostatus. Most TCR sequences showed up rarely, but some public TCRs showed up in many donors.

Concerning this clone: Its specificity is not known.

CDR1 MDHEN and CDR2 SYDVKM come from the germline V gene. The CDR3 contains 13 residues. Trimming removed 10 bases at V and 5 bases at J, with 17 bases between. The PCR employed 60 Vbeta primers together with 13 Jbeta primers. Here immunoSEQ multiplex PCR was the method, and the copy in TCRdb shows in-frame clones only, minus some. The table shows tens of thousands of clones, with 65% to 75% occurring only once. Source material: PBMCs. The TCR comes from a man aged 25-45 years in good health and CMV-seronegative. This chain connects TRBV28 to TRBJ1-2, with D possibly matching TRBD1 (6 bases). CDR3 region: CATRTAASYGYTF. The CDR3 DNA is TGTGCCACCCGGACAGCCGCTTCGTATGGCTACACCTTC.